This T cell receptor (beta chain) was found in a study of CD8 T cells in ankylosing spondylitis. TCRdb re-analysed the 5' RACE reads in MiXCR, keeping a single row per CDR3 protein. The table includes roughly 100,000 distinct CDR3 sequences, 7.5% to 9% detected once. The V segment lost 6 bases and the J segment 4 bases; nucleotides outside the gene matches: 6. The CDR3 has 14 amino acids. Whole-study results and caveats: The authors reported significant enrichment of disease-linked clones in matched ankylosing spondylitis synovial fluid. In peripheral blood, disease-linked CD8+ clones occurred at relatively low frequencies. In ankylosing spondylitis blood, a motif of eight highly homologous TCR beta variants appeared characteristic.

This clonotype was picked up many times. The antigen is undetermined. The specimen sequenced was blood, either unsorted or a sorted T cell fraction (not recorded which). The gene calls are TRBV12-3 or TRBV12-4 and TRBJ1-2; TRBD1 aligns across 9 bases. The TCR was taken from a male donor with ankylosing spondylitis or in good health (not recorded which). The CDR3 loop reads CASSRTGVRYGYTF. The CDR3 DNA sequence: TGTGCCAGCAGCCGGACAGGGGTTCGCTATGGCTACACCTTC.